Presented here are 27 T cell receptor beta chains from one specimen sequenced in a study of T cell responses to AZD1222 COVID-19 vaccine. This table comes from immunoSEQ multiplex PCR, and its TCRdb copy is limited to in-frame clones, with some not included. The sample shows some 28,000 clones, approximately 78% of them seen only once. The sequenced sample was peripheral blood, obtained on day 0 of AZD1222 vaccination. Receptor source: an adult in good health.

The CDR3 region has the DNA TGTGCCAGCAGCCATCCACCCCCGGGTTCACCCCTCCACTTT. Protein sequence: CASSHPPPGSPLHF. The rearrangement joins TRBV14 to TRBJ1-6; D is unresolved. From germline, CDR1 is SGHDN and CDR2 FVKESK. This CDR3 has 14 amino acids. The V end lost 3 bases, the J end lost 9 bases, and 12 bases lay between the germline ends.

The chain recombines TRBV28 with TRBJ1-1; D not resolved. Germline assignment: CDR1 MDHEN and CDR2 SYDVKM. CDR3 length equals 12 residues. V gave up 4 bases and J gave up 1 base, with 4 bases separating them. The CDR3 DNA reads as TGTGCCAGCAGTTACGGGAACACTGAAGCTTTCTTT. Encoded protein: CASSYGNTEAFF.

This sequence joins TRBV19 and TRBJ1-6; 9 bases match TRBD1. Per germline, CDR1 LNHDA and CDR2 SQIVND (reference sequence). The CDR3 consists of 14 residues. Losses at the gene ends were 9 bases for V and 7 bases for J; bases not matched to a gene: 7. CDR3 in DNA: TGTGCCAGCGCCATACAGGGGGCGAATTCACCCCTCCACTTT. Translation: CASAIQGANSPLHF.

The chain combines TRBV18 with TRBJ2-7; 9 nucleotides agree with TRBD1. The CDR3 loop spans 15 amino acids. Germline CDR1 and CDR2: KGHSH and LQKENI. J was trimmed by 0 bases and V by 5 bases; bases with no gene match: 5. This chain's CDR3 is CASSNRDRASYEQYF. The CDR3 nucleotides read TGTGCCAGCTCAAACCGGGACAGGGCCTCCTACGAGCAGTACTTC.

The chain uses TRBV5-1 and TRBJ2-7; no firm D call. V lost 4 bases, J lost 3 bases, and 8 bases lay in between. CDR3 length: 12 amino acids. Germline assignment: CDR1 SGHRS and CDR2 YFSETQ. The CDR3 here is CASSLRGYEQYF. The CDR3 DNA follows: TGCGCCAGCAGCCTGAGAGGCTACGAGCAGTACTTC. The variable domain in full, completed from reference TRBV5-1 and TRBJ2-7, reads KAGVTQTPRYLIKTRGQQVTLSCSPISGHRSVSWYQQTPGQGLQFLFEYFSETQRNKGNFPGRFSGRQFSNSRSEMNVSTLELGDSALYLCASSLRGYEQYFGPGTRLTVT.

The chain is built from TRBV7-9 and TRBJ2-1; a weak D match, TRBD2 (6 bases). Looked up from germline, CDR1 is SEHNR and CDR2 is FQNEAQ (reference sequence). This CDR3 comprises 13 residues. V lost 1 base and J 9 bases, leaving 10 bases between the germline ends. The chain's CDR3 is CASSLGGSGEQFF. The CDR3 DNA is TGTGCCAGCAGCTTAGGAGGTAGCGGTGAGCAGTTCTTC.

The V and J genes are TRBV6-5 and TRBJ2-5, with TRBD1 as a possible D gene (6 bases). Per germline, CDR1 MNHEY and CDR2 SVGAGI. V lost 5 bases, J lost 5 bases, and 12 bases lay in between. This CDR3 has 13 residues. The CDR3 protein is CASSPTGQETQYF. The CDR3 DNA sequence: TGTGCCAGCAGTCCGACAGGCCAGGAGACCCAGTACTTC.

This clone showed up just a few times. The chain joins TRBV4-3 to TRBJ2-3; 8 bases align to TRBD2. CDR1 and CDR2 (germline): LGHNA, YSLEER. Trimming took 6 bases from V and 0 from J; bases not matched to a gene: 5. This CDR3 region has 15 residues. The CDR3 DNA reads as TGCGCCAGCAGGCGACTAGCGTTAAGCACAGATACGCAGTATTTT. This sequence encodes CASRRLALSTDTQYF.

The chain is built from TRBV6-5 and TRBJ1-6; D gene unclear. Trimming pared 4 bases from V and 6 bases from J, leaving 16 bases between. There are 16 residues in the CDR3. The germline CDR1 and CDR2 sequences are MNHEY and SVGAGI. CDR3 coding DNA: TGTGCCAGCAGTTTATCGGTCCTCTCGGGTAATTCACCCCTCCACTTT. It is translated as CASSLSVLSGNSPLHF.

This sequence joins TRBV24-1 and TRBJ1-3, with D possibly matching TRBD1 (5 bases). This CDR3 spans 12 amino acids. Germline assignment: CDR1 KGHDR and CDR2 SFDVKD. Trimming pared 9 bases from V and 0 bases from J, leaving 5 bases between. The CDR3 region has the DNA TGTGCCACCGGGGCCTCTGGAAACACCATATATTTT. Amino acid sequence: CATGASGNTIYF.

This chain joins TRBV5-1 and TRBJ1-2; possible D gene TRBD1, 6 bases. This CDR3 contains 17 residues. Trimming took 3 bases from V and 6 from J, leaving 24 bases between them. Germline assignment: CDR1 SGHRS and CDR2 YFSETQ. The CDR3 nucleotides read TGCGCCAGCAGCTCAAGCGCGGCCTCAGGGGTCAGGGATGGCTACACCTTC. Its translation: CASSSSAASGVRDGYTF.

The rearrangement joins TRBV19 to TRBJ1-1; D uncertain. This CDR3 is 13 amino acids long. Trimming pared 0 bases from V and 8 bases from J, leaving 10 bases between. Germline V CDR1 and CDR2: LNHDA, SQIVND (reference sequence). CDR3 amino acids: CASSIDVGREAFF. The CDR3 nucleotides are TGTGCCAGTAGTATAGATGTCGGCAGGGAAGCTTTCTTT.

This clone is medium-sized (0.01 to 0.1%). The chain uses TRBV5-8 and TRBJ1-5; a possible D gene is TRBD1 (6 bases). The CDR3 totals 14 residues. Trimming cost V 2 bases and J 7 bases, with 13 bases left between them. Germline V gene sequence: CDR1 SGHTS, CDR2 YDEGEE. CDR3 bases: TGTGCCAGCAGCTTTTACCAGGGGTTGCAGCCCCAGCATTTT. Translated: CASSFYQGLQPQHF.

J is TRBJ1-5 and V is TRBV27; D call uncertain. This CDR3 region has 14 residues. V lost 4 bases and J lost 0, with 7 bases in between. CDR1 is MNHEY, CDR2 SMNVEV, per germline (reference sequence). DNA of the CDR3: TGTGCCAGCAGTTCGAAAAATAGCAATCAGCCCCAGCATTTT. Protein product: CASSSKNSNQPQHF.

The chain combines TRBV6-6 with TRBJ1-2; D call uncertain. V was trimmed by 6 bases and J by 11 bases, leaving 19 bases between them. The CDR3 sequence is 13 residues long. CDR1 is MNHNY and CDR2 is SVGAGI in the germline V gene (reference sequence). CDR3 sequence: CASSRPEDDRYTF. CDR3 sequence (DNA): TGTGCCAGCAGCCGACCTGAGGATGATAGGTACACCTTC.

V gene TRBV24-1 combines with J gene TRBJ2-1; TRBD2 aligns across 7 bases. Per the germline V gene, CDR1 is KGHDR and CDR2 is SFDVKD. V shed 5 bases and J 3 bases; nucleotides not matched to a gene: 9. This CDR3 spans 16 amino acids. The CDR3 is CATSGTGTTGYNEQFF. CDR3 in DNA: TGTGCCACCAGTGGTACCGGGACTACCGGCTACAATGAGCAGTTCTTC.

The genes are TRBV4-3 and TRBJ1-1; D is unclear. Looked up from germline, CDR1 is LGHNA and CDR2 is YSLEER. This CDR3 is 13 amino acids long. V was cut by 0 bases and J by 11 bases, with 13 bases left in between. CDR3 residues: CASSQDWVGKAFF. The CDR3 region has the DNA TGCGCCAGCAGCCAAGATTGGGTAGGGAAGGCTTTCTTT.

The chain uses TRBV19 and TRBJ1-2; D gene ambiguous. Germline V gene lookup returns CDR1 LNHDA and CDR2 SQIVND (reference sequence). CDR3 length equals 13 residues. The V and J ends lost 0 bases and 8 bases respectively, with 10 bases between them. The CDR3 loop is CASSIELMRGYTF. The DNA for the CDR3 is TGTGCCAGTAGTATAGAGTTAATGAGGGGCTACACCTTC. Using reference TRBV19 and TRBJ1-2 for the parts outside the CDR3, the full variable domain is DGGITQSPKYLFRKEGQNVTLSCEQNLNHDAMYWYRQDPGQGLRLIYYSQIVNDFQKGDIAEGYSVSREKKESFPLTVTSAQKNPTAFYLCASSIELMRGYTFGSGTRLTVV.

This clone was observed a single time. CDR3 loop: CASSIDWGVEKLFF. The CDR3 DNA is TGTGCCAGCAGCATCGATTGGGGGGTAGAAAAACTGTTTTTT. This sequence joins TRBV7-8 and TRBJ1-4, with D perhaps TRBD1 (5 bases). Per germline, CDR1 SGHVS and CDR2 FQNEAQ. The ends were cut back, 5 bases at V and 8 bases at J, with 15 bases in the middle. The CDR3 length is 14 residues.

J is TRBJ2-4 and V is TRBV18; D gene ambiguous. Germline V gene sequence: CDR1 KGHSH, CDR2 LQKENI. The CDR3 has 13 residues. Trimming pared 3 bases from V and 3 bases from J, leaving 6 bases between. The CDR3 nucleotides read TGTGCCAGCTCACCCGACGGCAAAAACATTCAGTACTTC. Its protein product is CASSPDGKNIQYF.

This sequence joins TRBV6-1 and TRBJ2-7; TRBD1 might be the D (7 bases). CDR1 and CDR2 (germline): MNHNS, SASEGT. Trimming removed 1 base at V and 3 bases at J, with 19 bases between. The CDR3 runs 17 residues. CDR3 in amino acids: CASSEVGQGGLYYEQYV. CDR3 sequence (DNA): TGTGCCAGCAGTGAAGTAGGTCAGGGGGGACTTTACTACGAGCAGTACGTC.

V is TRBV11-3 and J is TRBJ2-1; the match to TRBD2 covers 8 bases. V shed 3 bases, J shed 8 bases, and the junction held 9 bases outside the gene matches. Germline lookup yields CDR1 SGHNT and CDR2 YENEEA. The CDR3 contains 15 residues. The CDR3 nucleotides are TGTGCCAGCAGCTTGGACAGCGGGAGTATTGATGAGCAGTTCTTC. Translating it yields CASSLDSGSIDEQFF. The full variable domain, its missing parts supplied by reference TRBV11-3 and TRBJ2-1, is EAGVVQSPRYKIIEKKQPVAFWCNPISGHNTLYWYLQNLGQGPELLIRYENEEAVDDSQLPKDRFSAERLKGVDSTLKIQPAELGDSAVYLCASSLDSGSIDEQFFGPGTRLTVL.

V is TRBV7-2 and J is TRBJ2-2; D may be TRBD2 (6 bases). This CDR3 spans 16 amino acids. Germline V lookup: CDR1 SGHTA, CDR2 FQGNSA. Trimming removed 5 bases at V and 7 bases at J, with 20 bases between. The CDR3 loop is CASSRRLVGRGGELFF. Here the CDR3 DNA reads TGTGCCAGCAGCCGCAGACTAGTTGGGAGAGGCGGGGAGCTGTTTTTT.

The rearrangement links TRBV12-3 or TRBV12-4 to TRBJ1-1; D is possibly TRBD1 (6 bases). This CDR3 contains 12 residues. With 5 bases removed from V and 4 bases from J, the gap between germline ends came to 8 bases. CDR3 nucleotides: TGTGCCAGCAGTCACAGGGTCACTGAAGCTTTCTTT. Translating gives CASSHRVTEAFF.

CDR3 sequence: CASSLTGAISTDTQYF. CDR3 nucleotides: TGTGCCAGTAGCCTAACAGGGGCTATTAGCACAGATACGCAGTATTTT. The rearrangement links TRBV19 to TRBJ2-3, with TRBD1 matching over 7 bases. CDR1 LNHDA and CDR2 SQIVND come from the germline V gene (reference sequence). The CDR3 is 16 amino acids. Germline trimming cut 6 bases from V and 0 bases from J; bases unmatched to any gene: 9. Together with reference TRBV19 and TRBJ2-3, the CDR3 gives the full variable domain: DGGITQSPKYLFRKEGQNVTLSCEQNLNHDAMYWYRQDPGQGLRLIYYSQIVNDFQKGDIAEGYSVSREKKESFPLTVTSAQKNPTAFYLCASSLTGAISTDTQYFGPGTRLTVL.

The chain is built from TRBV6-1 and TRBJ1-5, with 9 bases matching TRBD1. V was pared by 4 bases and J by 5 bases, with 9 bases of the junction left unmatched. The V gene's germline CDR1 is MNHNS and CDR2 SASEGT. The CDR3 is 16 amino acids. The CDR3 DNA is TGTGCCAGCAGTGCAACGACAGGGGGGAAGGATCAGCCCCAGCATTTT. Translating it yields CASSATTGGKDQPQHF.

The genes are TRBV10-3 and TRBJ1-3; a weak D match, TRBD1 (5 bases). Germline V gene lookup returns CDR1 ENHRY and CDR2 SYGVKD. There are 16 residues in the CDR3. Trimming removed 2 bases from V and 4 bases from J, with 15 bases in between. CDR3 bases: TGTGCCATCAGTGAGAGGGCAGGGTCGGTCGGAAACACCATATATTTT. It specifies CAISERAGSVGNTIYF.